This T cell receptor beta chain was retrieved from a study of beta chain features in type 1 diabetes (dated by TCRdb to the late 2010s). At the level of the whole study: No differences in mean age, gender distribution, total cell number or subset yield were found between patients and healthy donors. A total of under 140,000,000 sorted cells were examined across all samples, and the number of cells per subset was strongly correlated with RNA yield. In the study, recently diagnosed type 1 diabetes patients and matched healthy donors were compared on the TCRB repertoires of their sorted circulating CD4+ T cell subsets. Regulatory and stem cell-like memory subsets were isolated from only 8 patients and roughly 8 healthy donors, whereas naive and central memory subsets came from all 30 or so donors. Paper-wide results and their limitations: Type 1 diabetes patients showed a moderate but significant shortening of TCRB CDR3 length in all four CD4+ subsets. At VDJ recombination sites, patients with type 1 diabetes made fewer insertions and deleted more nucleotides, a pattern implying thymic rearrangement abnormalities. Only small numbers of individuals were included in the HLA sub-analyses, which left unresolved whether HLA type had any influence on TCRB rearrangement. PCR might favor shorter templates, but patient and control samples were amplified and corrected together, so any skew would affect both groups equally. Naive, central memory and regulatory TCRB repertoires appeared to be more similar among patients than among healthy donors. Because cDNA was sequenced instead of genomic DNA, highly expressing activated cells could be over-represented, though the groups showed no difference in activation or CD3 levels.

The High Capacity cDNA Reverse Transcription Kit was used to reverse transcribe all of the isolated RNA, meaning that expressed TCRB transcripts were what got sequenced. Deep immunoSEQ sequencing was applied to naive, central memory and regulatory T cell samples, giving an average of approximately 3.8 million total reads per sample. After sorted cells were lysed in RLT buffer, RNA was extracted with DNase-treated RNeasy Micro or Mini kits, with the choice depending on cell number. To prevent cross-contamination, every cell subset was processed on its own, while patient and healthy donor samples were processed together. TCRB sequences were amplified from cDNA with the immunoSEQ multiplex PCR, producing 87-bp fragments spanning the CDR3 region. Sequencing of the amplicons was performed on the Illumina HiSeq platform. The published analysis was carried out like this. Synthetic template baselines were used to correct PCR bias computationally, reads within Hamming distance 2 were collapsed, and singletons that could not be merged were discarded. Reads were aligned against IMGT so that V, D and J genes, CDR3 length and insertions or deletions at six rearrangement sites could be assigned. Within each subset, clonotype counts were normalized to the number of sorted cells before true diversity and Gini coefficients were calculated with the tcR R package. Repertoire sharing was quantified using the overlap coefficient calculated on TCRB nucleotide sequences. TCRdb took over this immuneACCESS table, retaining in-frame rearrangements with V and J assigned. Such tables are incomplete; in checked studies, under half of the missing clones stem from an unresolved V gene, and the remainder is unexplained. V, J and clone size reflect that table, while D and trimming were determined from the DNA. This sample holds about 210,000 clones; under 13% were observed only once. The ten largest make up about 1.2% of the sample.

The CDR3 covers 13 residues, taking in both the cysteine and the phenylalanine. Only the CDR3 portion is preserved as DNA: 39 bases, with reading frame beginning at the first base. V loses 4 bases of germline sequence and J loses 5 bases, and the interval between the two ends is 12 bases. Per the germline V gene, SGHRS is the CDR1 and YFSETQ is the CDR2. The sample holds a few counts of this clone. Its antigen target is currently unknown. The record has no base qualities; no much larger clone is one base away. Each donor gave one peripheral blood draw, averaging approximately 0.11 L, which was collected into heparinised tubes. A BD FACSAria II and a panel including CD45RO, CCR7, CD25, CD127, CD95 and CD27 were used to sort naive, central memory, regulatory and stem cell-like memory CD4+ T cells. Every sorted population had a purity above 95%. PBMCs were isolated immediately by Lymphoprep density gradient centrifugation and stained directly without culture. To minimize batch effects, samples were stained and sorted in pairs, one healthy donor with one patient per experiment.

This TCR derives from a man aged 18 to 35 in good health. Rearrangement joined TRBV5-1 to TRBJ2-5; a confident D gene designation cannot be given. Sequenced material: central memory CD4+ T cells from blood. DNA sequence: TGCGCCAGCAGCCTTGGACCGCTGGAGACCCAGTACTTC. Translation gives CASSLGPLETQYF.